The source of this T cell receptor beta chain is a study of cytomegalovirus exposure and HLA in healthy donors. TCRdb's table, derived via immunoSEQ multiplex PCR, lists solely in-frame clones and lacks some. The table has 100,000 to 150,000 clones, approximately 95% seen once. This clonotype was sampled from a man between 18 and 35 years old in good health and CMV-seronegative. Sequenced material: PBMCs.

The DNA of the CDR3 is TGTGCCTGGAATCCACAGGGGAACACTGAAGCTTTCTTT. This gives the protein CAWNPQGNTEAFF. This chain links TRBV30 with TRBJ1-1; D is perhaps TRBD1 (6 bases). In germline, CDR1 is GTSNPN, CDR2 SVGIG (reference sequence). V lost 4 bases and J 1 base, leaving 10 bases between the germline ends. The CDR3 is 13 residues long.